The entry that follows covers one T cell receptor (beta chain) sequence. Its cognate antigen is unknown. For TCRbeta, the library was prepared with unique molecular identifiers. TCRdb reprocessed the PCR reads with MiXCR, giving one entry per CDR3 protein. The sample consists of about 980,000 distinct CDR3 sequences, about 30% of them appearing once. The sample is drawn from a study of T-cell reconstitution after alpha-beta-depleted transplantation in children. Findings and limits, study-wide: Approximately two months post-transplant, alpha-beta T cells reportedly originated from several hundred expanded graft clones. Once a year had passed after transplant, T-cell counts and diversity came mostly from newly produced T cells.

There are 14 residues in the CDR3. The V and J ends lost 6 bases and 6 bases, in that order; junction bases with no gene match: 5. The origin of this receptor is a boy younger than two who had a stem cell transplant for SCID, so the T cells may come from the graft donor. The gene calls are TRBV12-3 or TRBV12-4 and TRBJ1-6, with 7 bases that match TRBD1. The sequences come from PBMCs, mostly from graft donor cells, collected 360 days after TCRalphabeta/CD19-depleted stem cell transplant. CDR3 coding DNA: TGTGCCAGCAGCAAACGACAGGGTAATTCACCCCTCCACTTT. Its protein product is CASSKRQGNSPLHF.